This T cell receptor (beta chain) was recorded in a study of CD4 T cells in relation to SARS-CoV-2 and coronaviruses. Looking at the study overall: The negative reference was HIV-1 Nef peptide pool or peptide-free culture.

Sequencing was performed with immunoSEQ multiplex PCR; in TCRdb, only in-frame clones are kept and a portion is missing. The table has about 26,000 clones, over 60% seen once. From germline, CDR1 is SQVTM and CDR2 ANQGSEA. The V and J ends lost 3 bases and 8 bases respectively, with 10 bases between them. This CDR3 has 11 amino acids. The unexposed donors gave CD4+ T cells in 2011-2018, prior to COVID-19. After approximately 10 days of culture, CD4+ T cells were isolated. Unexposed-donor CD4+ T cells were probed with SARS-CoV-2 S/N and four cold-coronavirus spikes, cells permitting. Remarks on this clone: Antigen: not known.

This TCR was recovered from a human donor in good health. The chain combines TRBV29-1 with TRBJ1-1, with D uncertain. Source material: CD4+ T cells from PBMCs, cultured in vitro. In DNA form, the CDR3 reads TGCAGCGTTGAGGTGGGTTGGGAAGCTTTCTTT. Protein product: CSVEVGWEAFF.